This T cell receptor beta chain was sequenced in a study of T cell responses to AZD1222 COVID-19 vaccine. Per the germline V gene, CDR1 is LNHNV and CDR2 is YYDKDF (reference sequence). J was trimmed by 0 bases and V by 0 bases; bases with no gene match: 23. This CDR3 comprises 23 residues. Measured with immunoSEQ multiplex PCR; TCRdb has only the in-frame clones, and not every one. The table includes 98,000 or so clones, roughly nine tenths detected once. The chain is built from TRBV15 and TRBJ1-3; 7 nucleotides line up with TRBD1. The source of this sequence is an adult who received the MenACWY meningococcal vaccine as a control. The sequences come from peripheral blood, collected 28 days after the second dose of the MenACWY control vaccine. The CDR3, as DNA: TGTGCCACCAGCAGAGATCCTAGGCGGAGGGACAGAGCAAGATTGAACTCTGGAAACACCATATATTTT. Its translation is CATSRDPRRRDRARLNSGNTIYF. Full variable domain (remainder filled in from reference TRBV15 and TRBJ1-3): DAMVIQNPRYQVTQFGKPVTLSCSQTLNHNVMYWYQQKSSQAPKLLFHYYDKDFNNEADTPDNFQSRRPNTSFCFLDIRSPGLGDTAMYLCATSRDPRRRDRARLNSGNTIYFGEGSWLTVV.